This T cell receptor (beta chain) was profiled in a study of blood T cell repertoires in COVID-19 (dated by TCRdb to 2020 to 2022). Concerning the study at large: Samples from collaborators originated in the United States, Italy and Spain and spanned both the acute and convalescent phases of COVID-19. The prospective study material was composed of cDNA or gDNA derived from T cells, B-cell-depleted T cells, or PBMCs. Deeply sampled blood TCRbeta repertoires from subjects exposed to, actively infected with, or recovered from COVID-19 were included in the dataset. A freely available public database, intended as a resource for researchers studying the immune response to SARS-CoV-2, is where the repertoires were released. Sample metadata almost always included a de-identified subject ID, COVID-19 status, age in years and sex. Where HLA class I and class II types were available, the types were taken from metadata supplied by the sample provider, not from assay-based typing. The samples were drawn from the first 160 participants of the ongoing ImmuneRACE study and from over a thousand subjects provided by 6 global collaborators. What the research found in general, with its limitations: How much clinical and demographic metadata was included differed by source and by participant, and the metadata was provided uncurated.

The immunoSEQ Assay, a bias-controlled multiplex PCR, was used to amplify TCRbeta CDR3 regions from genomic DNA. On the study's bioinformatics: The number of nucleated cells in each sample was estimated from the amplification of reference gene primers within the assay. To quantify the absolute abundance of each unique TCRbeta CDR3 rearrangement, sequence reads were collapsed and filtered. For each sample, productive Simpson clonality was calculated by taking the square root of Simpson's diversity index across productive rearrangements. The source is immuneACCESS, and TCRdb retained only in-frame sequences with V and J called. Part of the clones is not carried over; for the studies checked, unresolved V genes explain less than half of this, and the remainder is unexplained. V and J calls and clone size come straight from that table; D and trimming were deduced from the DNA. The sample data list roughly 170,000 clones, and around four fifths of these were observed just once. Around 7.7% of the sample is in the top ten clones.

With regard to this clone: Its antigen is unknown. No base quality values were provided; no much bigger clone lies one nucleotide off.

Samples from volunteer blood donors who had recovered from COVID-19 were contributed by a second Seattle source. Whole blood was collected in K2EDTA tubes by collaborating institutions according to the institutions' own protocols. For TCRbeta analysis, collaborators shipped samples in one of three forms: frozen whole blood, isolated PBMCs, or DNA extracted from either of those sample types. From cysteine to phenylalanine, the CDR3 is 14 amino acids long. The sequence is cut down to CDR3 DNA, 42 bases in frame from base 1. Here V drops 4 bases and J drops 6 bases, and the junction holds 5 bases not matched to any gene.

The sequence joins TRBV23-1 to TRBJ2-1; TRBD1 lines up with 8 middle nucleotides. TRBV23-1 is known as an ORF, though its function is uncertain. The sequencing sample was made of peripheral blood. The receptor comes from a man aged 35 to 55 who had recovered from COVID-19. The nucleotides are TGCGCCAGCAGTCCCTGGGACAGGTTCAATGAGCAGTTCTTC. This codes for CASSPWDRFNEQFF.